This T cell receptor (beta chain) was captured in a study of beta chain features in type 1 diabetes. The whole isolated RNA underwent reverse transcription, so sequencing captured expressed TCRB transcripts. Average reads for naive, central memory and regulatory T cell samples were around 4 million. TCRdb's copy holds only in-frame clones and misses some; the assay was immunoSEQ multiplex PCR. Counted here are around 340,000 clones, roughly 8% occurring once; the ten biggest clones make up approximately 0.47%. This clone was counted between two and nine times. Its antigen is unknown. This CDR3 comprises 14 residues. The V gene's germline CDR1 is MNHNS and CDR2 SASEGT. V gave up 6 bases and J gave up 8 bases, with 17 bases separating them. Study-wide results and caveats: A greater similarity of naive, central memory and Treg TCRB repertoires was seen among patients than among healthy donors. Shortening that was moderate but significant affected the TCRB CDR3s of Type 1 diabetes patients in all four CD4+ subsets.

The rearrangement joins TRBV6-1 to TRBJ2-1, with D perhaps TRBD1 (6 bases). Input material: central memory CD4+ T cells from blood. The receptor comes from a woman younger than 35 in good health. CDR3 sequence reads: CASRRRQAWDEQFF. CDR3 DNA sequence: TGTGCCAGCAGGAGAAGACAGGCATGGGATGAGCAGTTCTTC.